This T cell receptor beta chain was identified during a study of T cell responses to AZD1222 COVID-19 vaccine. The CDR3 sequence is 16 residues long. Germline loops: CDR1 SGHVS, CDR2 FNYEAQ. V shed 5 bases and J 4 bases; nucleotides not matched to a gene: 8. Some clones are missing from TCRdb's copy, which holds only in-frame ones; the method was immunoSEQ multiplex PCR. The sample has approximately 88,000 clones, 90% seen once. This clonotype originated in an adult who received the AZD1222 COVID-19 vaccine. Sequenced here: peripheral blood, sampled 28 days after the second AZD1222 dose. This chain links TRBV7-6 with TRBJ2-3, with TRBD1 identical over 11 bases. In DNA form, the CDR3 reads TGTGCCAGCAGCCCAAAGGGACAGGGGGGACCAGATACGCAGTATTTT. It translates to CASSPKGQGGPDTQYF. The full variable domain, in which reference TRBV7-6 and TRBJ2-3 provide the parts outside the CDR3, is GAGVSQSPRYKVTKRGQDVALRCDPISGHVSLYWYRQALGQGPEFLTYFNYEAQQDKSGLPNDRFSAERPEGSISTLTIQRTEQRDSAMYRCASSPKGQGGPDTQYFGPGTRLTVL.